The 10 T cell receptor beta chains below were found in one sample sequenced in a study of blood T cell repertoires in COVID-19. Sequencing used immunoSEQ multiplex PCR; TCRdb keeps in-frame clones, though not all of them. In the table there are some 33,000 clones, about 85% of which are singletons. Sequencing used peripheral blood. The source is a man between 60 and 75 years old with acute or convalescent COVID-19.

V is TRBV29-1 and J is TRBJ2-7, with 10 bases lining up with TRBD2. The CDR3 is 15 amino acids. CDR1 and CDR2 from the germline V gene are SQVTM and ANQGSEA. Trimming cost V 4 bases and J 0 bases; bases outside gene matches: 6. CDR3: CSVVTSGKSSYEQYV. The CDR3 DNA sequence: TGCAGCGTTGTTACTAGCGGGAAGAGCTCCTACGAGCAGTACGTC.

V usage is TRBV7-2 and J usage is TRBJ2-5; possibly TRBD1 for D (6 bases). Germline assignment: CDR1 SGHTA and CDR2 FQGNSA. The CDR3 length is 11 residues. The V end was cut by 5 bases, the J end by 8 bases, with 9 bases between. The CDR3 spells CASSEQGTQYF. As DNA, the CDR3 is TGTGCCAGCAGCGAACAGGGTACCCAGTACTTC.

The CDR3 protein is CASRGAGYGYTF. CDR3 nucleotides: TGTGCCAGCAGGGGTGCAGGGTATGGCTACACCTTC. This sequence joins TRBV16 and TRBJ1-2; D is perhaps TRBD1 (5 bases). The V end was cut by 6 bases, the J end by 5 bases, with 10 bases between. Germline V gene sequence: CDR1 KGHSY, CDR2 FQNENV. The CDR3 covers 12 residues.

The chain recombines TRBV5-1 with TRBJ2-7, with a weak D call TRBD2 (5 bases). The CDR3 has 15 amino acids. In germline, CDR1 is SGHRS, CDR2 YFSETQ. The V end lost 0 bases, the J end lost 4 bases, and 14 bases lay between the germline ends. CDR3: CASSLALAGRYEQYF. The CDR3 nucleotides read TGCGCCAGCAGCTTGGCCTTGGCGGGTCGTTACGAGCAGTACTTC. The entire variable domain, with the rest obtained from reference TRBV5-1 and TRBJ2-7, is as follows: KAGVTQTPRYLIKTRGQQVTLSCSPISGHRSVSWYQQTPGQGLQFLFEYFSETQRNKGNFPGRFSGRQFSNSRSEMNVSTLELGDSALYLCASSLALAGRYEQYFGPGTRLTVT.

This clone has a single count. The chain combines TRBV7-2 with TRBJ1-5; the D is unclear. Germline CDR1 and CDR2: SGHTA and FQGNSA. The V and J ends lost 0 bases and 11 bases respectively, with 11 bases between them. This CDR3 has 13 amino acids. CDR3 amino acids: CASSLAQAGTQHF. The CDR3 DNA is TGTGCCAGCAGCTTAGCTCAAGCGGGGACCCAGCATTTT.

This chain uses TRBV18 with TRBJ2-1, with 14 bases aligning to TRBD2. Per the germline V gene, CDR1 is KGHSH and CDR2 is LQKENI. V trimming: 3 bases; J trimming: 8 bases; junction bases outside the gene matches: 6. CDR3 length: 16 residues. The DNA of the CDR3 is TGTGCCAGCTCACCTACAGGGACTAGCGGGAGCTATGAGCAGTTCTTC. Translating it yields CASSPTGTSGSYEQFF.

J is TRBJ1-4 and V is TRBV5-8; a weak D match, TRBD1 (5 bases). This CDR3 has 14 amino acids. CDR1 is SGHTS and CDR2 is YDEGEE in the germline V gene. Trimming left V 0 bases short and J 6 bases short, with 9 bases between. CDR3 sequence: CASSLEQADEKLFF. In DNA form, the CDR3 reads TGTGCCAGCAGCTTGGAACAGGCGGATGAAAAACTGTTTTTT.

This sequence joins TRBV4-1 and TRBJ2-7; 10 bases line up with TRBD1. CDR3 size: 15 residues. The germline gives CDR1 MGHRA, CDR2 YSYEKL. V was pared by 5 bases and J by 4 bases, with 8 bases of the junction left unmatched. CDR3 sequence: CASSFGQGEGYEQYF. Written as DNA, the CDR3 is TGCGCCAGCAGCTTTGGACAGGGGGAAGGATACGAGCAGTACTTC.

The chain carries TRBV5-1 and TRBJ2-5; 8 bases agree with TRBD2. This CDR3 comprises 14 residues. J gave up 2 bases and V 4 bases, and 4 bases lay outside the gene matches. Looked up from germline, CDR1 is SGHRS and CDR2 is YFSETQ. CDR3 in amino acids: CASSVTSAQETQYF. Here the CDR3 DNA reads TGCGCCAGCAGCGTGACTAGCGCGCAAGAGACCCAGTACTTC.

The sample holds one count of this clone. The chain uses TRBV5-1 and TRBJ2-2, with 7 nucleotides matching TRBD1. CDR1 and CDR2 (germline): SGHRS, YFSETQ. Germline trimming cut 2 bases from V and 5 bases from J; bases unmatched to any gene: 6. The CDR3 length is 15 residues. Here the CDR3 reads CASSLQGSGTGELFF. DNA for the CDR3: TGCGCCAGCAGCTTACAGGGGTCGGGAACCGGGGAGCTGTTTTTT.